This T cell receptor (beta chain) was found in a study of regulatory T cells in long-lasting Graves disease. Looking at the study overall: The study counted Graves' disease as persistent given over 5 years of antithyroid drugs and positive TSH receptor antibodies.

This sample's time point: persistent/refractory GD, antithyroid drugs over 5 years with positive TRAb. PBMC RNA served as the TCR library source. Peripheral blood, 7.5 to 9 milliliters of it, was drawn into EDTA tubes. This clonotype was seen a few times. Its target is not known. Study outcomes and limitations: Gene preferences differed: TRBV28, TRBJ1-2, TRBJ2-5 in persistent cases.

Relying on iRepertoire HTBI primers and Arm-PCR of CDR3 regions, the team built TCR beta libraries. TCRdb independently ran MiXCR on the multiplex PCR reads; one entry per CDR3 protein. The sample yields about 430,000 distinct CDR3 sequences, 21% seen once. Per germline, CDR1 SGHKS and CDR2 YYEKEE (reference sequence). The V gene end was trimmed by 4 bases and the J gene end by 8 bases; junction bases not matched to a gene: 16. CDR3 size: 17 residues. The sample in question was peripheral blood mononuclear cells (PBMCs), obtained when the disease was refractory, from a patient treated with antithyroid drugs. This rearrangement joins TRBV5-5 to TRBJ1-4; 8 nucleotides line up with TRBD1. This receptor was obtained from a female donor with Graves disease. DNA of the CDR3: TGTGCCAGCAGCCCGGACAGGGACGGTATTTCTTGGGAAAAACTGTTTTTT. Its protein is CASSPDRDGISWEKLFF.